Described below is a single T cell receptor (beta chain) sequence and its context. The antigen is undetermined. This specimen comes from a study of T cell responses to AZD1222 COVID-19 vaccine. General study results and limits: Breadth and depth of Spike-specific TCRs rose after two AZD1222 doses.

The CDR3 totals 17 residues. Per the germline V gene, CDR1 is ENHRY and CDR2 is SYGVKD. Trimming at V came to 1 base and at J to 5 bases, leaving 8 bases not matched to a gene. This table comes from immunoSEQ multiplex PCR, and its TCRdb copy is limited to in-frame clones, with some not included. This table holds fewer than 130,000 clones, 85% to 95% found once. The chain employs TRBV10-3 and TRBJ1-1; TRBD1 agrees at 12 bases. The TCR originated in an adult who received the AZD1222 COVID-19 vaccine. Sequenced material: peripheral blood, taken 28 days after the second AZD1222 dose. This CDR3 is CAISELGTGGRGTEAFF. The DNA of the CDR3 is TGTGCCATCAGTGAGTTGGGGACAGGGGGCAGGGGGACTGAAGCTTTCTTT.